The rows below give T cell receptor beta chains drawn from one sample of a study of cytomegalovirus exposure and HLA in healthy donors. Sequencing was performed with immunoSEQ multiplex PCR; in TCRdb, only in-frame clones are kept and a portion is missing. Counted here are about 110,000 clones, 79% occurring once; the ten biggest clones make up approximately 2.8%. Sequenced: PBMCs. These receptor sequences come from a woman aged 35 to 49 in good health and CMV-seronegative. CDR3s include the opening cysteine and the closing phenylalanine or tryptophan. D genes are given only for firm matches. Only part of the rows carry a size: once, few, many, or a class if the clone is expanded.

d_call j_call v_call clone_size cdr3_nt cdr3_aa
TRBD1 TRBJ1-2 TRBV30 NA TGTGCCTGGAGGCCGCCCACAGGGGCGGGTGGCTACACCTTC CAWRPPTGAGGYTF
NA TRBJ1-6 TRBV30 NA TGTGCCGAAGCCTCGTCGGAGGGATCACCCCTCCACTTT CAEASSEGSPLHF
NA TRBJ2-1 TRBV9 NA TGTGCCAGCAGCGTTCGACTCGGCGGCGATGAGCAGTTCTTC CASSVRLGGDEQFF
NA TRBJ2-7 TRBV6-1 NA TGTGCCAGCAGTGAAGCGGGGGGGGACAGGCTGTTC CASSEAGGDRLF
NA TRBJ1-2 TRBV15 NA TGTGCCACCAGCAGAGATTCGGACAGTAACTATGGCTACACCTTC CATSRDSDSNYGYTF
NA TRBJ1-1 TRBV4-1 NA TGCGCCAGCAGGCCACGAGCAGGGCTCACTGAAGCTTTCTTT CASRPRAGLTEAFF
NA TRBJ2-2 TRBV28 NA NA CASTSGGNTGELFF
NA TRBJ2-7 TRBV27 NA TGTGCCAGCAGTTTATCCGGGGGGGACAGGGCCTACGAGCAGTACTTC CASSLSGGDRAYEQYF
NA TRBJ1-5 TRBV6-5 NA TGTGCCAGCCAAGAAAACTATAGCAATCAGCCCCAGCATTTT CASQENYSNQPQHF
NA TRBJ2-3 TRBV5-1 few TGCGCCAGCAGCTTGGACGGGGGATCAGATACGCAGTATTTT CASSLDGGSDTQYF
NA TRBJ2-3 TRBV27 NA TGTGCCAGCACACATTTAGATACGCAGTATTTT CASTHLDTQYF
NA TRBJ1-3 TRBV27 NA TGTGCCAGCAGTTTGCGGGTTCCATACTCTGGAAACACCATATATTTT CASSLRVPYSGNTIYF
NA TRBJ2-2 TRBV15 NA TGTGCCACCAGCAGAGATCTCGGCGGGACCTACACCGGGGAGCTGTTTTTT CATSRDLGGTYTGELFF
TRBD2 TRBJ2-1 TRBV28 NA TGTGCCAGCAGGCCCAGAGGAGCGGGGCGCAATGAGCAGTTCTTC CASRPRGAGRNEQFF
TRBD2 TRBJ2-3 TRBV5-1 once TGCGCCAGCAGCTTGTTGACTAGCGGGATCCCCACAGATACGCAGTATTTT CASSLLTSGIPTDTQYF
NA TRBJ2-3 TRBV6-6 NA TGTGCCAGCAGTTACTCGGCAGGGCTCACAGATACGCAGTATTTT CASSYSAGLTDTQYF
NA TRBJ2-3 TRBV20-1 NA TGCAGTGCCAGGATCACAGATACGCAGTATTTT CSARITDTQYF
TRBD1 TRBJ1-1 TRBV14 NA TGTGCCAGCAGCCAAGTTCAGGGGACAGCTGAAGCTTTCTTT CASSQVQGTAEAFF
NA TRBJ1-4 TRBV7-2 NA TGTGCCAGCGGACTTCGAGCTTTGGGGGAAAAACTGTTTTTT CASGLRALGEKLFF
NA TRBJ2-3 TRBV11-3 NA TGTGCCAGCAGCTCTACAAACTACACAGATACGCAGTATTTT CASSSTNYTDTQYF
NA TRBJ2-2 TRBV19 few TGTGCCAGTCGCCCTGTAGGAGACTCCGGGGAGCTGTTTTTT CASRPVGDSGELFF
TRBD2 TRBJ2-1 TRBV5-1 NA TGCGCCAGCAGCTTGGAGACTAGCGGGGGGATCAATGAGCAGTTCTTC CASSLETSGGINEQFF
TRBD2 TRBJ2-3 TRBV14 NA TGTGCCAGCAGCCAATGGACTAGCGGGCGGACAGATACGCAGTATTTT CASSQWTSGRTDTQYF
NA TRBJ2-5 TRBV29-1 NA TGCAGCGTTGAAGATCAAGGCGGCAAGAGAACCCAGTACTTC CSVEDQGGKRTQYF
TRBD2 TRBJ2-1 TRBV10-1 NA TGCGCCAGCAGCACGGGGGGGGCGGGGGAGCAGTTCTTC CASSTGGAGEQFF
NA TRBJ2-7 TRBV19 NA TGTGCCAGTAGTATTGCGGCCAGCCCCTCGGAAAACGAGCAGTACTTC CASSIAASPSENEQYF
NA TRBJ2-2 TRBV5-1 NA TGCGCCAGCTATAACCGGGGCACCGGGGAGCTGTTTTTT CASYNRGTGELFF
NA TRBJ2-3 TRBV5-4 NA TGTGCCAGCAGCTTGGCTGGGACTAGCACAGATACGCAGTATTTT CASSLAGTSTDTQYF
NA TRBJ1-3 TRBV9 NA TGTGCCAGCAGCGTCTCGGGAGGCTCTGGAAACACCATATATTTT CASSVSGGSGNTIYF
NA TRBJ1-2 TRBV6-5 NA TGTGCCAGCAGTCCCGATGGCAGGGACTATGGCTACACCTTC CASSPDGRDYGYTF
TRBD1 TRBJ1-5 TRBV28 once TGTGCCAGCACCCATCTACCGGGGACAGGTTTCAATCAGCCCCAGCATTTT CASTHLPGTGFNQPQHF
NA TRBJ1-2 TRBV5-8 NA TGTGCCAGCAGCTTGGTAAGACAGAACCCACGCGCGAACTATGGCTACACCTTC CASSLVRQNPRANYGYTF
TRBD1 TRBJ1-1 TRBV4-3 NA TGCGCCAGCAGCCTAGACAGGGGGGCGAACACTGAAGCTTTCTTT CASSLDRGANTEAFF
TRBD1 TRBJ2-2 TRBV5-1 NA TGCGCCAGCAGCTTCTATCCGGGACAGGGGACGAACACCGGGGAGCTGTTTTTT CASSFYPGQGTNTGELFF
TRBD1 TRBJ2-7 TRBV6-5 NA TGTGCCAGCAGACCGGGACAGGGAGGCCACGAGCAGTACTTC CASRPGQGGHEQYF
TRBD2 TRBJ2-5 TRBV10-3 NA TGTGCCACCACTAGCGGGAGGGGAGAGACCCAGTACTTC CATTSGRGETQYF
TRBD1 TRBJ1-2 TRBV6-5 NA TGTGCCAGCAGTGCAGGGGGCGCTGACTATGGCTACACCTTC CASSAGGADYGYTF
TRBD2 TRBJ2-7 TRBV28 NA TGTGCCAGCAGTTTAGTTAGCGGGAGTGCGAGCTCCTACGAGCAGTACTTC CASSLVSGSASSYEQYF
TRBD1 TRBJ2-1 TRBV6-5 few TGTGCCAGCAGTGTTCCCTTCGGTACAGGGGATGAGCAGTTCTTC CASSVPFGTGDEQFF
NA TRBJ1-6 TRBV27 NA TGTGCCAGCAGTTTAGACAGGTTCAATTCACCCCTCCACTTT CASSLDRFNSPLHF
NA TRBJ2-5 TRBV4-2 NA TGTGCCAGCAGCCGAAGATCGGCAGGAGGGGAGGAGACCCAGTACTTC CASSRRSAGGEETQYF
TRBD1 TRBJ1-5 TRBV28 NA TGTGCCAGCAGGGGAACAGGGGGATCATATAGCAATCAGCCCCAGCATTTT CASRGTGGSYSNQPQHF
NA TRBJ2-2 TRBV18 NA TGTGCCGGACACCCACCGAACACCGGGGAGCTGTTTTTT CAGHPPNTGELFF
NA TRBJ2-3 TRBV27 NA TGTGCCAGCAGTTTATCGATGGCTCTGGCAGATACGCAGTATTTT CASSLSMALADTQYF
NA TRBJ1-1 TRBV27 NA TGTGCCAGCAGTTTATCAAGAGAGAACACTGAAGCTTTCTTT CASSLSRENTEAFF
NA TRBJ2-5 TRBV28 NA TGTGCCAGCAGTCGCTCGGGTCACCAAGAGACCCAGTACTTC CASSRSGHQETQYF
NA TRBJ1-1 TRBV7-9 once TGTGCCAGCAGCTTAATACTGGGGGGAGGTGGTGAAGCTTTCTTT CASSLILGGGGEAFF